The 5 T cell receptor beta chains presented below share a single source sample, sequenced in a study of Graves' ophthalmopathy and Graves' hyperthyroidism. Transcripts of RNA were the source for amplifying TCR beta CDR3 regions. HTBI primers primed a first-round RT-PCR, and a second-round multiplex PCR followed. TCRdb re-called the multiplex PCR reads through MiXCR, storing one row per CDR3 protein. The repertoire includes about 740,000 distinct CDR3 sequences, around 40% of them detected once, and 44% sits in the top ten. Sequencing was performed on peripheral blood. The receptors were gathered from an adult man with Graves' ophthalmopathy.

This clonotype has just one count. The CDR3 nucleotides are TGTGCCACCAGCAGAATGGACAGGGGAGAGACCCAGTACTTC. It encodes CATSRMDRGETQYF. The chain uses TRBV15 and TRBJ2-5, with TRBD1 identical over 9 bases. CDR3 length: 14 residues. V was pared by 2 bases and J by 4 bases, with 2 bases of the junction left unmatched. The germline gives CDR1 LNHNV, CDR2 YYDKDF (reference sequence).

About this clonotype itself: This may be a read error: a much more frequent sequence differs by one nucleotide. The CDR3 ends on some other residue instead of the conserved phenylalanine or tryptophan, so this is likely a read error. The CDR3 DNA follows: TGTGCCAGCAGCTTAAATCCAGACACTGAAGCTTTCCTT. It yields the protein CASSLNPDTEAFL. The chain employs TRBV25-1 and TRBJ1-1; D not certain. V lost 6 bases to trimming and J lost 3 bases, with 11 bases between them. Germline CDR1 MGHDK, CDR2 SYGVNS. CDR3 length equals 13 residues.

The chain has TRBV25-1 and TRBJ2-2; D is undetermined. The germline V gene has CDR1 MGHDK and CDR2 SYGVNS. The germline V and J ends were trimmed by 6 bases and 7 bases, with 21 bases remaining between them. This CDR3 has 16 amino acids. The CDR3 is CASSFPPTWRDGELFF. The CDR3 bases are TGTGCCAGCAGCTTCCCCCCCACCTGGAGAGACGGGGAGCTGTTTTTT.

This clonotype was detected ten times or more. The chain links TRBV10-3 to TRBJ1-1; no definite D call. This CDR3 is 13 amino acids long. Germline V gene lookup returns CDR1 ENHRY and CDR2 SYGVKD. Trimming removed 3 bases from V and 5 bases from J, with 10 bases in between. The CDR3, as DNA: TGTGCCATCAGTGATACGGCTTGGACTGAAGCTTTCTTT. Residues: CAISDTAWTEAFF.

V and J are TRBV2 and TRBJ1-2, with D uncertain. The germline V and J ends were trimmed by 7 bases and 2 bases, with 17 bases remaining between them. The CDR3 runs to 15 residues. From germline, CDR1 is SNHLY and CDR2 FYNNEI. Written as DNA, the CDR3 is TGTGCCAGCACCCATCCCGTGGCGGCCAACTATGGCTACACCTTC. It codes for CASTHPVAANYGYTF.